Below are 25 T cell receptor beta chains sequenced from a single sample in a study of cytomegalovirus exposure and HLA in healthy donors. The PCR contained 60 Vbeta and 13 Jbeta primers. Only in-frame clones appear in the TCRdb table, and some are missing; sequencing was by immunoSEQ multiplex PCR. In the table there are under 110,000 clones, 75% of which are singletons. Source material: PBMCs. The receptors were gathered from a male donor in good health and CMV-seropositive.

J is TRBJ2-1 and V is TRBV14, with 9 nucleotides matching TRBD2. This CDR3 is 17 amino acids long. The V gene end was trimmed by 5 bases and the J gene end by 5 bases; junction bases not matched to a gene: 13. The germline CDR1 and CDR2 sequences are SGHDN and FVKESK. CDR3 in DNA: TGTGCCAGCAGCTCCTGGCCGGGGACTAGCTTAGACAATGAGCAGTTCTTC. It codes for CASSSWPGTSLDNEQFF.

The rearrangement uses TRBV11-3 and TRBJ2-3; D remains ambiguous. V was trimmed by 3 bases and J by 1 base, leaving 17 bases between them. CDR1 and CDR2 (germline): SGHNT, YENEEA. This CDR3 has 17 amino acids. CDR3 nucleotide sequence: TGTGCCAGCAGCTTCCGCGGCGACGGGTACGGCACAGATACGCAGTATTTT. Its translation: CASSFRGDGYGTDTQYF.

This CDR3 is CASREANYGYTF. In DNA form, the CDR3 reads TGTGCCAGTAGGGAGGCTAACTATGGCTACACCTTC. The chain recombines TRBV19 with TRBJ1-2, with D uncertain. There are 12 residues in the CDR3. V was clipped by 6 bases and J by 0 bases, with 5 bases between them. Germline loops: CDR1 LNHDA, CDR2 SQIVND (reference sequence).

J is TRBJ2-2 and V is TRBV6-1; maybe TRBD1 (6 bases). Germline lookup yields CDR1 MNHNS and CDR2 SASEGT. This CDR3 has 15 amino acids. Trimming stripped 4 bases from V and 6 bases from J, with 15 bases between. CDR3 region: CASSGNREVAGELFF. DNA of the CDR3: TGTGCCAGCAGTGGTAACAGGGAAGTGGCCGGGGAGCTGTTTTTT.

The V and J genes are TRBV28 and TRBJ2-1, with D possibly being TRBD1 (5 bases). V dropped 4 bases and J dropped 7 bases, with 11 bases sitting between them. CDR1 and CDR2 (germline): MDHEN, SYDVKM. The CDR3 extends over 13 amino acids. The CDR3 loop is CASSSVSGNEQFF. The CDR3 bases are TGTGCCAGCAGTTCCGTCTCAGGGAATGAGCAGTTCTTC.

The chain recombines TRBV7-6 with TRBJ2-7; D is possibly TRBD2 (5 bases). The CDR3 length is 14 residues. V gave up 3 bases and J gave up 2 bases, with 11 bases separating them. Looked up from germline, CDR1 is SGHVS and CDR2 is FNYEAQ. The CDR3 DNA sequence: TGTGCCAGCAGCTTCAGAGGGTGGACCTACGAGCAGTACTTC. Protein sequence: CASSFRGWTYEQYF.

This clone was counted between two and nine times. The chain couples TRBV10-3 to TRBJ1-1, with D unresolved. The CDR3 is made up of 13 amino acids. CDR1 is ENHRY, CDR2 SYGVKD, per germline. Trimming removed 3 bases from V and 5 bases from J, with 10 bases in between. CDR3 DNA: TGTGCCATCAGTGAAACCGGGGTTACTGAAGCTTTCTTT. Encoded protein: CAISETGVTEAFF.

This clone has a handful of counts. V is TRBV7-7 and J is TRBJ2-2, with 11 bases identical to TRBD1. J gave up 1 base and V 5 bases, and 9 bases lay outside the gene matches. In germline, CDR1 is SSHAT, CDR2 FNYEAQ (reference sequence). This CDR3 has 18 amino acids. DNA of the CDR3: TGTGCCAGCAGCGCGGGACAGGGGGAAGGGGGGAACACCGGGGAGCTGTTTTTT. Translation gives CASSAGQGEGGNTGELFF. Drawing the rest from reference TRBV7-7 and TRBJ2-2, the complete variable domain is GAGVSQSPRYKVTKRGQDVTLRCDPISSHATLYWYQQALGQGPEFLTYFNYEAQPDKSGLPSDRFSAERPEGSISTLTIQRTEQRDSAMYRCASSAGQGEGGNTGELFFGEGSRLTVL.

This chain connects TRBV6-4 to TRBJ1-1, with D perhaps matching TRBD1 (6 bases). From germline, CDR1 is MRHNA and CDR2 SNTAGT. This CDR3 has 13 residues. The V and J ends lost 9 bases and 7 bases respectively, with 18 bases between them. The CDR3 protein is CARQGGTNGEAFF. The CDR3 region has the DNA TGTGCCAGGCAAGGGGGTACAAACGGTGAAGCTTTCTTT.

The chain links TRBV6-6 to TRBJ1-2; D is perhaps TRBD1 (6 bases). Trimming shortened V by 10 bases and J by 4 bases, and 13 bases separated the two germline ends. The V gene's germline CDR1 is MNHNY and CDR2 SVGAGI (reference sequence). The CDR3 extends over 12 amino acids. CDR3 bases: TGTGCCACTAGGTTACAGGGCTATGGCTACACCTTC. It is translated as CATRLQGYGYTF.

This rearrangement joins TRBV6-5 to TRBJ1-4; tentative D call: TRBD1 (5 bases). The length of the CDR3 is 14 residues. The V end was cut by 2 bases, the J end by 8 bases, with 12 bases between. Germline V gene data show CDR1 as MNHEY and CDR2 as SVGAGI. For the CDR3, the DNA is TGTGCCAGCAGTTACGCGAGGAGGGGAGAAAAACTGTTTTTT. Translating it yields CASSYARRGEKLFF.

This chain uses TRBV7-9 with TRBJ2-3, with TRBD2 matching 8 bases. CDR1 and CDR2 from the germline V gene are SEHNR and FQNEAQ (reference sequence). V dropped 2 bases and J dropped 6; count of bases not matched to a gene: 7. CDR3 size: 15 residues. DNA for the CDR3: TGTGCCAGCAGCTTAACTAGCGGCGGTGGGGATACGCAGTATTTT. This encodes CASSLTSGGGDTQYF.

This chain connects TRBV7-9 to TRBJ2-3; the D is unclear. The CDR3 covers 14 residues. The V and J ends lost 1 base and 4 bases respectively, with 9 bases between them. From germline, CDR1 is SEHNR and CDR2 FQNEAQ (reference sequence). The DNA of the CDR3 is TGTGCCAGCAGCTTAGTTCTCCAGGCAGATACGCAGTATTTT. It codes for CASSLVLQADTQYF. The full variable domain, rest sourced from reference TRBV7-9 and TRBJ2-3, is DTGVSQNPRHKITKRGQNVTFRCDPISEHNRLYWYRQTLGQGPEFLTYFQNEAQLEKSRLLSDRFSAERPKGSFSTLEIQRTEQGDSAMYLCASSLVLQADTQYFGPGTRLTVL.

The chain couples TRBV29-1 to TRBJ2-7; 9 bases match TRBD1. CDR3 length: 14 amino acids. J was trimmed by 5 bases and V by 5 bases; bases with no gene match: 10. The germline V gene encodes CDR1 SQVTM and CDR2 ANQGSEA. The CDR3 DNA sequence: TGCAGCGTTCCGTCCGGGACAGGGATCCACGAGCAGTACTTC. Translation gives CSVPSGTGIHEQYF.

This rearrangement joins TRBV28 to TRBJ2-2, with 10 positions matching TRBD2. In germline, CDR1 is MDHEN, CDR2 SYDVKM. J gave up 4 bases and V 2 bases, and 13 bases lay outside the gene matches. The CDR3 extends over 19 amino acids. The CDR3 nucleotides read TGTGCCAGCAGTTTAGGATCTCTAGCGGGAGAATTTAGCACCGGGGAGCTGTTTTTT. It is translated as CASSLGSLAGEFSTGELFF.

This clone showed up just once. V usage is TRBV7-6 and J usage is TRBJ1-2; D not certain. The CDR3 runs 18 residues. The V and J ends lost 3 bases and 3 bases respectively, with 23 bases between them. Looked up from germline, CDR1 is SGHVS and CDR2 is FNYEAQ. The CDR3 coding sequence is TGTGCCAGCAGCTTTTCCGTGCGGGGTTCTACGCAAGACTATGGCTACACCTTC. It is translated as CASSFSVRGSTQDYGYTF.

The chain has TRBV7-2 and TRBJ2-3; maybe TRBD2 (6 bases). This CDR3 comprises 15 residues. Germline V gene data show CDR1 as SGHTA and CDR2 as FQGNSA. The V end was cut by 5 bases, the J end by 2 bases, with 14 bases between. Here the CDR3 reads CASSRSGGDTDTQYF. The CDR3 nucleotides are TGTGCCAGCAGCCGTAGCGGAGGGGACACAGATACGCAGTATTTT.

This chain's CDR3 is CASSLQSRGYEQYF. For the CDR3, the DNA is TGTGCCAGCAGCCTGCAATCCCGGGGATACGAGCAGTACTTC. The rearrangement joins TRBV7-2 to TRBJ2-7; D might be TRBD2 (5 bases). V was shortened by 5 bases and J by 4 bases, with 15 bases between the two germline ends. The CDR3 is 14 amino acids. Germline V gene sequence: CDR1 SGHTA, CDR2 FQGNSA.

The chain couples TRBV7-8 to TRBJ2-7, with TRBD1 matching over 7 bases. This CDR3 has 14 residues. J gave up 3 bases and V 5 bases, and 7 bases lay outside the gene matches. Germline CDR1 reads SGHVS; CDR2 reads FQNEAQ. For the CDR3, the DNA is TGTGCCAGCAGCAATGCCGGGACAGTCTACGAGCAGTACTTC. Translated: CASSNAGTVYEQYF. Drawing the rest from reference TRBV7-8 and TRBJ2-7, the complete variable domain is GAGVSQSPRYKVAKRGQDVALRCDPISGHVSLFWYQQALGQGPEFLTYFQNEAQLDKSGLPSDRFFAERPEGSVSTLKIQRTQQEDSAVYLCASSNAGTVYEQYFGPGTRLTVT.

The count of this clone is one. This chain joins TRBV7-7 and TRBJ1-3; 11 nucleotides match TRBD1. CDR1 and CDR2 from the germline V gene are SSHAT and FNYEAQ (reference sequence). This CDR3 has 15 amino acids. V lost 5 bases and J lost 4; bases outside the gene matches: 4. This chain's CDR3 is CASSEGQGAGNTIYF. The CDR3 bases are TGTGCCAGCAGCGAAGGACAGGGGGCGGGAAACACCATATATTTT.

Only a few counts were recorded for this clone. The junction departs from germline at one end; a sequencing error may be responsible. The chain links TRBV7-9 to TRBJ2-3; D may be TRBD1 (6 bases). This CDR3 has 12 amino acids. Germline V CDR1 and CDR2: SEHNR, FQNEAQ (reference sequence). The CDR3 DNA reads TGTTCCAGCAGCTTAGATTACGGACAGAGAAGCTTT. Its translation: CSSSLDYGQRSF. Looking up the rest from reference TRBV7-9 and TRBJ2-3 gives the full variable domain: DTGVSQNPRHKITKRGQNVTFRCDPISEHNRLYWYRQTLGQGPEFLTYFQNEAQLEKSRLLSDRFSAERPKGSFSTLEIQRTEQGDSAMYLCSSSLDYGQRSFGPGTRLTVL.

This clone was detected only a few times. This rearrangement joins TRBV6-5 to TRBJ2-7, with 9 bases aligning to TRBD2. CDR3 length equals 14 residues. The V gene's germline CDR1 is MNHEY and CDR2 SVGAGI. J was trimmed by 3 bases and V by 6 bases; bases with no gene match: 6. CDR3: CASRPGLASYEQYF. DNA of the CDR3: TGTGCCAGCAGGCCAGGACTAGCGAGCTACGAGCAGTACTTC.

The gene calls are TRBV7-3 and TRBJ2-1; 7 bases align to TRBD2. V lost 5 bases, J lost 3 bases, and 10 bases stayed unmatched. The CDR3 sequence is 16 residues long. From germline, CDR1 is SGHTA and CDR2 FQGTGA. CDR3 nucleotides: TGTGCCAGCAGCCCGTGGAGCGGGAAAGGCTACAATGAGCAGTTCTTC. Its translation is CASSPWSGKGYNEQFF. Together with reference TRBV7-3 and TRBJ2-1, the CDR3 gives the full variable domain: GAGVSQTPSNKVTEKGKYVELRCDPISGHTALYWYRQSLGQGPEFLIYFQGTGAADDSGLPNDRFFAVRPEGSVSTLKIQRTERGDSAVYLCASSPWSGKGYNEQFFGPGTRLTVL.

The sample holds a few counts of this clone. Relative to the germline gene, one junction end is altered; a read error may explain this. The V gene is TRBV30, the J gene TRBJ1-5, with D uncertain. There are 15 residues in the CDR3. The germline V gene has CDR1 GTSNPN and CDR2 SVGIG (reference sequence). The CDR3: CAWSVHSYSNQPQNF. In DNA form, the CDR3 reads TGTGCCTGGAGTGTACACTCTTATAGCAATCAGCCCCAGAATTTT.

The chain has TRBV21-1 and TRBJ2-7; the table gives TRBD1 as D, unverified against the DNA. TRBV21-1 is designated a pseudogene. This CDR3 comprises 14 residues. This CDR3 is CASSTSGVEDEQYF. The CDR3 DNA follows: TGTGCCAGCAGCACCTCAGGGGTGGAGGACGAGCAGTACTTC.